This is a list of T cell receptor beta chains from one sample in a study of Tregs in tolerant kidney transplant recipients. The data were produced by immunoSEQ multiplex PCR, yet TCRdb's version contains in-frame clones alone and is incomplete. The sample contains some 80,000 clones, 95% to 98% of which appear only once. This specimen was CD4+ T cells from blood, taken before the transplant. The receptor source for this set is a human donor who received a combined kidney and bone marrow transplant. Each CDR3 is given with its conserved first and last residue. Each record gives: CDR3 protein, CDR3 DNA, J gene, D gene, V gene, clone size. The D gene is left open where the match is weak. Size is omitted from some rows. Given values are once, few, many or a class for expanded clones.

CASSQAYRGQLSEQYF | TGCGCCAGCAGCCAGGCCTACAGGGGGCAATTAAGCGAGCAGTACTTC | TRBJ2-7 | TRBD1 | TRBV4-1 | .
CASSVAPGFNEKLFF | TGTGCCAGCAGCGTAGCCCCAGGCTTTAATGAAAAACTGTTTTTT | TRBJ1-4 | . | TRBV9 | .
CASTYGTGESYEQYF | TGTGCCAGCACCTACGGGACAGGGGAATCTTACGAGCAGTACTTC | TRBJ2-7 | TRBD1 | TRBV16 | .
CASSFDRGHQPQHF | TGTGCCAGCAGCTTCGACAGGGGGCATCAGCCCCAGCATTTT | TRBJ1-5 | TRBD1 | TRBV28 | .
CASSLGRGANTGELFF | TGTGCCAGCAGCTTAGGGCGGGGCGCGAACACCGGGGAGCTGTTTTTT | TRBJ2-2 | . | TRBV7-3 | .
CASSVAGGPSYEQYF | TGTGCCAGCAGCGTAGCGGGGGGACCCTCCTACGAGCAGTACTTC | TRBJ2-7 | TRBD2 | TRBV7-9 | .
CASSLVGGASTDTQYF | TGTGCCAGCAGCTTAGTTGGGGGGGCTAGCACAGATACGCAGTATTTT | TRBJ2-3 | . | TRBV7-2 | .
CASSGHRGSGGTDTQYF | TGTGCCAGCAGCGGCCACAGGGGATCCGGCGGCACAGATACGCAGTATTTT | TRBJ2-3 | TRBD1 | TRBV7-9 | .
CASSEGVLAKNIQYF | TGTGCCAGCAGCGAGGGGGTCTTGGCCAAAAACATTCAGTACTTC | TRBJ2-4 | . | TRBV4-2 | .
CASSFVSGGAVDTQYF | TGCGCCAGCAGCTTCGTCAGCGGGGGGGCCGTAGATACGCAGTATTTT | TRBJ2-3 | TRBD2 | TRBV5-1 | .
CASRPSGPGDTQYF | TGTGCCAGCAGACCTAGCGGGCCCGGAGATACGCAGTATTTT | TRBJ2-3 | TRBD2 | TRBV7-2 | .
CASSAPYGRLDTEAFF | TGTGCCAGCAGCGCGCCTTACGGGAGGCTTGACACTGAAGCTTTCTTT | TRBJ1-1 | . | TRBV5-6 | .
CASSILGDTYEQYF | TGTGCCAGTAGTATATTAGGGGATACGTACGAGCAGTACTTC | TRBJ2-7 | . | TRBV19 | .
CASSQDDPWADRPKTYEQYF | TGCGCCAGCAGCCAAGATGACCCCTGGGCTGACAGGCCAAAAACCTACGAGCAGTACTTC | TRBJ2-7 | . | TRBV4-1 | .
CASTKTGATYNEQFF | TGTGCCAGCACGAAAACAGGGGCGACCTACAATGAGCAGTTCTTC | TRBJ2-1 | TRBD1 | TRBV6-1 | .
CAWSGGVSVSTDTQYF | TGTGCCTGGAGTGGGGGCGTTTCGGTGAGCACAGATACGCAGTATTTT | TRBJ2-3 | . | TRBV30 | .
CASSQDPTGPGGGNTIYF | TGCGCCAGCAGCCAAGACCCCACGGGGCCCGGGGGAGGAAACACCATATATTTT | TRBJ1-3 | . | TRBV4-1 | few
CASSIDGLAHGGGSTTNEKLFF | TGTGCCAGTAGTATAGACGGGTTGGCACACGGGGGAGGGAGCACAACTAATGAAAAACTGTTTTTT | TRBJ1-4 | . | TRBV19 | .
CATSRDGRVGGDIQYF | TGTGCCACCAGCAGAGATGGGAGGGTCGGGGGAGACATTCAGTACTTC | TRBJ2-4 | TRBD2 | TRBV15 | .
CASRPGGAEAFF | TGTGCCAGCAGACCAGGGGGCGCGGAAGCTTTCTTT | TRBJ1-1 | TRBD1 | TRBV5-5 | .
CASSLGSGASGTQYF | TGTGCCAGCAGCTTAGGTAGTGGGGCTTCAGGGACCCAGTACTTC | TRBJ2-5 | . | TRBV11-2 | .
CASSRGLAGGRTYEQYF | TGTGCCAGCAGCCGGGGACTAGCGGGAGGCCGTACCTACGAGCAGTACTTC | TRBJ2-7 | TRBD2 | TRBV11-3 | .
CASTPRSVDSPLHF | TGTGCCAGCACCCCCCGGTCGGTGGATTCACCCCTCCACTTT | TRBJ1-6 | . | TRBV7-2 | once
CASSMQDYNEKLFF | TGTGCCAGCAGCATGCAGGATTATAATGAAAAACTGTTTTTT | TRBJ1-4 | . | TRBV5-6 | once
CASSLGGPYGDTQYF | TGTGCCAGCAGCTTAGGCGGTCCTTACGGGGATACGCAGTATTTT | TRBJ2-3 | . | TRBV7-3 | .
CASSPSGLAGAGGETQYF | TGTGCCAGCAGCCCCTCGGGACTAGCGGGGGCAGGGGGGGAGACCCAGTACTTC | TRBJ2-5 | TRBD2 | TRBV5-5 | .
CASSEQGLQETQYF | TGTGCCAGCAGCGAACAGGGATTACAAGAGACCCAGTACTTC | TRBJ2-5 | . | TRBV7-6 | .
CASSEARDRIREQYF | TGTGCCAGCAGTGAAGCGCGGGACAGGATTCGCGAGCAGTACTTC | TRBJ2-7 | TRBD1 | TRBV2 | .
CASSLQGFDEQYF | TGTGCCAGCAGTCTACAGGGCTTTGACGAGCAGTACTTC | TRBJ2-7 | . | TRBV6-1 | .
CASSIRGYSNQPQHF | TGTGCCAGCAGCATCAGGGGTTATAGCAATCAGCCCCAGCATTTT | TRBJ1-5 | . | TRBV27 | once
CASSGPRGGGYNEQFF | TGTGCCAGCAGCGGACCTCGGGGGGGCGGTTACAATGAGCAGTTCTTC | TRBJ2-1 | TRBD2 | TRBV7-9 | .
CASSARNNSPLHF | TGTGCCAGTAGTGCGCGAAATAATTCACCCCTCCACTTT | TRBJ1-6 | . | TRBV19 | .
CASSLVGATNEKLFF | TGTGCCAGCAGCTTGGTAGGAGCAACTAATGAAAAACTGTTTTTT | TRBJ1-4 | . | TRBV5-6 | .
CASSPLPGGTNEKLFF | TGTGCCAGCTCACCACTACCCGGCGGGACTAATGAAAAACTGTTTTTT | TRBJ1-4 | . | TRBV18 | .
CASSSPRTSGVYEQYF | TGTGCCAGTAGTAGCCCTCGGACTAGCGGGGTATACGAGCAGTACTTC | TRBJ2-7 | TRBD2 | TRBV19 | .
CASSSPRGSGRALLDEQYF | TGTGCCAGCAGCTCACCCCGGGGTAGCGGGAGGGCCCTCCTTGACGAGCAGTACTTC | TRBJ2-7 | TRBD2 | TRBV28 | .
CASSSGTPYEQYF | TGCGCCAGCAGCTCAGGGACACCCTACGAGCAGTACTTC | TRBJ2-7 | . | TRBV4-3 | .
CASSPQRQGADEQYF | TGCGCCAGCAGCCCACAAAGACAGGGGGCGGACGAGCAGTACTTC | TRBJ2-7 | TRBD1 | TRBV5-1 | .
CASSSGKKIF | TGTGCCAGCAGCTCCGGGAAGAAAATCTTC | TRBJ2-1 | . | TRBV7-9 | .
CASSLSGVTYEQYF | TGTGCCAGCAGCCTTAGCGGGGTTACCTACGAGCAGTACTTC | TRBJ2-7 | TRBD2 | TRBV9 | once
CASSLQTGFYEPDTQYF | TGTGCCAGCAGTCTTCAGACAGGGTTTTATGAACCAGATACGCAGTATTTT | TRBJ2-3 | TRBD1 | TRBV28 | .
CATTGEGDQPQHF | TGTGCCACCACCGGGGAGGGTGATCAGCCCCAGCATTTT | TRBJ1-5 | . | TRBV14 | .
CASSWDRVRMNTEAFF | TGCGCCAGCAGCTGGGACAGGGTCAGGATGAACACTGAAGCTTTCTTT | TRBJ1-1 | TRBD1 | TRBV5-1 | once
CASSPLAASADTQYF | TGTGCCAGCAGCCCACTAGCGGCGTCGGCAGATACGCAGTATTTT | TRBJ2-3 | TRBD2 | TRBV13 | once
CATRVGVTSRYNEQFF | TGTGCCACCAGAGTGGGAGTCACTAGCCGGTACAATGAGCAGTTCTTC | TRBJ2-1 | . | TRBV15 | .
CASSQLGQGDYTF | TGCGCCAGCAGCCAATTGGGGCAGGGGGACTACACCTTC | TRBJ1-2 | TRBD1 | TRBV4-1 | .
CASSLDDRGIYGYTF | TGTGCCAGCAGCTTGGACGACAGGGGGATATATGGCTACACCTTC | TRBJ1-2 | TRBD1 | TRBV5-5 | .
CSAGVGPGQPQHF | TGCAGCGCGGGGGTGGGCCCAGGTCAGCCCCAGCATTTT | TRBJ1-5 | . | TRBV29-1 | .
CASSFGRGGSYEQYF | TGTGCCAGCAGCTTCGGGCGGGGGGGATCCTACGAGCAGTACTTC | TRBJ2-7 | TRBD2 | TRBV7-2 | .
CATSRDYRDRGNEQFF | TGTGCCACCAGCAGAGATTACCGGGACAGGGGAAATGAGCAGTTCTTC | TRBJ2-1 | TRBD1 | TRBV15 | .
CASDRQGTNTEAFF | TGTGCCAGCGATAGACAGGGGACGAACACTGAAGCTTTCTTT | TRBJ1-1 | TRBD1 | TRBV19 | .
CASRSGELFF | TGTGCCAGCCGGTCCGGGGAGCTGTTTTTT | TRBJ2-2 | . | TRBV2 | .
CSVSGLEQFF | TGCAGCGTTTCAGGGCTTGAGCAGTTCTTC | TRBJ2-1 | . | TRBV29-1 | .
CASSDLIGQVYEQYF | TGTGCCAGCAGCGATCTAATTGGACAGGTCTACGAGCAGTACTTC | TRBJ2-7 | TRBD1 | TRBV7-9 | .
CASTRTPWETQYF | TGTGCCAGCACCCGGACACCCTGGGAGACCCAGTACTTC | TRBJ2-5 | . | TRBV5-6 | .
CSARAGETQYF | TGCAGTGCTAGAGCCGGGGAGACCCAGTACTTC | TRBJ2-5 | . | TRBV20-1 | .
CASSIGTGSYNEQFF | TGTGCCAGTAGTATAGGGACAGGGTCCTACAATGAGCAGTTCTTC | TRBJ2-1 | TRBD1 | TRBV19 | .
CASSLTGYYEQYF | TGTGCCAGCAGTTTAACGGGGTATTACGAGCAGTACTTC | TRBJ2-7 | . | TRBV28 | .
CASSFSGTVVYEQYF | TGTGCCAGCAGCTTCTCCGGGACAGTGGTCTACGAGCAGTACTTC | TRBJ2-7 | TRBD1 | TRBV7-2 | .